This T cell receptor (beta chain) was captured by sequencing in a study of OX40 agonist ivuxolimab in advanced cancers. Background on the study: Participants could have had prior anti-PD-1, anti-PD-L1 or anti-CTLA-4 therapy, and less than 45% had some.

Germline lookup yields CDR1 MDHEN and CDR2 SYDVKM. The CDR3 loop spans 20 amino acids. Trimming cost V 4 bases and J 2 bases; bases outside gene matches: 20. Produced via immunoSEQ multiplex PCR; TCRdb's table is partial and in-frame only. The data show 45,000 to 55,000 clones, with 88% seen just once and less than 3.5% held by the top ten. The sequenced sample was CD4+ or CD8+ T cells sorted from blood, obtained in a trial of the OX40 agonist ivuxolimab. The chain employs TRBV28 and TRBJ2-7; TRBD1 matches at 10 bases. This TCR was recovered from an adult with an advanced solid tumor such as melanoma, head and neck, liver or kidney cancer. CDR3 sequence (DNA): TGTGCCAGCAGTTCGTACCTGGACAGAGACAGGGGGCGAGAAGCCTACGAGCAGTACTTC. Translation gives CASSSYLDRDRGREAYEQYF. Complete variable domain (other parts from reference TRBV28 and TRBJ2-7): DVKVTQSSRYLVKRTGEKVFLECVQDMDHENMFWYRQDPGLGLRLIYFSYDVKMKEKGDIPEGYSVSREKKERFSLILESASTNQTSMYLCASSSYLDRDRGREAYEQYFGPGTRLTVT.